Below, 6 T cell receptor beta chains from the same sample are listed, as sequenced in a study of blood T cells in healthy people across ages. With a J-beta primer mix and a sample-barcoded 5' primer, a second PCR ran 7 to 11 cycles. TCRdb redid the calling of the 5' RACE reads with MiXCR, one entry per CDR3 protein. The sample has approximately 320,000 distinct CDR3 sequences, roughly 29% seen once. The sequenced sample was blood. The receptors here all came from a woman aged 70 to 79 in good health.

The chain's CDR3 is CSANSQETQYF. The CDR3 nucleotides read TGCAGTGCTAACAGCCAAGAGACCCAGTACTTC. This sequence joins TRBV20-1 and TRBJ2-5, with D hard to call. The V gene's germline CDR1 is DFQATT and CDR2 SNEGSKA (reference sequence). V shed 4 bases and J shed 1 base, with 4 bases lying between them. CDR3 length equals 11 residues.

The rearrangement joins TRBV29-1 to TRBJ1-4, with D unclear. V was trimmed by 7 bases and J by 7 bases, leaving 13 bases between them. The CDR3 consists of 12 residues. CDR1 is SQVTM and CDR2 is ANQGSEA in the germline V gene. The CDR3 DNA reads TGCAGCGGATACGAAGAGGGTGAAAAACTGTTTTTT. Amino acid sequence: CSGYEEGEKLFF.

CDR3 sequence (DNA): TGTGCCAGCAGCCCCAGGACGGGGGGCAAGGGGAATGAAAAACTGTTTTTT. Protein sequence: CASSPRTGGKGNEKLFF. The V call is TRBV7-8, the J call TRBJ1-4, with D perhaps matching TRBD1 (6 bases). V lost 5 bases, J lost 5 bases, and 21 bases lay in between. The germline V gene encodes CDR1 SGHVS and CDR2 FQNEAQ. CDR3 length: 17 amino acids.

This clonotype was counted at least ten times. The chain couples TRBV3-1 to TRBJ2-5; TRBD1 agrees at 8 bases. The CDR3 totals 11 residues. Germline CDR1 reads LGHDT; CDR2 reads YNNKEL (reference sequence). Unmatched junction bases numbered 0, after V lost 8 bases and J lost 4 bases. The CDR3 nucleotides are TGTGCCAGCCAGGGGGCAGAGACCCAGTACTTC. It is translated as CASQGAETQYF.

This clonotype was picked up many times. The chain joins TRBV28 to TRBJ2-5; D is uncertain. With 2 bases removed from V and 4 bases from J, the gap between germline ends came to 17 bases. The CDR3 totals 16 residues. From germline, CDR1 is MDHEN and CDR2 SYDVKM. CDR3 sequence: CASSLPGSLSRETQYF. The DNA of the CDR3 is TGTGCCAGCAGTTTACCCGGCAGCCTCAGCCGAGAGACCCAGTACTTC.

The gene calls are TRBV29-1 and TRBJ2-1; D is possibly TRBD2 (5 bases). TRBJ2-5 matches the DNA end more closely, so the J call is doubtful. The CDR3 sequence is 12 residues long. Germline V CDR1 and CDR2: SQVTM, ANQGSEA. The CDR3 is CSAAGNQETQYF. CDR3 sequence (DNA): TGCAGCGCAGCCGGGAATCAGGAGACCCAGTACTTC.